These T cell receptor beta chains were read from a single sample in a study of cytomegalovirus exposure and HLA in healthy donors. Sequencing was performed with immunoSEQ multiplex PCR; in TCRdb, only in-frame clones are kept and a portion is missing. The sample contains 200,000 to 300,000 clones, about four fifths of which appear only once. Material: PBMCs. Receptors originate from a woman between 40 and 50 years old in good health and CMV-seropositive. The CDR3 runs from the conserved cysteine through the conserved F or W. A D gene is named only where the DNA matches it firmly. Clone sizes are given selectively: once, few, many, or a class where the clone is expanded.

clone size	V gene	J gene	D gene	CDR3 protein	CDR3 DNA
-	TRBV7-9	TRBJ2-1	-	CASSLGGPTYNEQFF	TGTGCCAGCAGCCTCGGGGGACCAACCTACAATGAGCAGTTCTTC
-	TRBV6-1	TRBJ2-5	TRBD2	CASSELAGGWETQYF	TGTGCCAGCAGTGAATTGGCGGGGGGATGGGAGACCCAGTACTTC
few	TRBV10-3	TRBJ1-1	-	CAISRTEYTEAFF	TGTGCCATCAGCCGAACAGAATACACTGAAGCTTTCTTT
-	TRBV4-1	TRBJ2-5	-	CASSREGRGEETQYF	TGCGCCAGCAGCCGGGAAGGGAGGGGGGAAGAGACCCAGTACTTC
-	TRBV5-1	TRBJ1-4	-	CASSKGGLGSEKLFF	TGCGCCAGCAGCAAAGGAGGGCTTGGTAGTGAAAAACTGTTTTTT
-	TRBV7-3	TRBJ2-3	TRBD2	CASSLGGRADTQYF	TGTGCCAGCAGCTTAGGCGGGAGGGCAGATACGCAGTATTTT
few	TRBV19	TRBJ2-4	-	CASSIEDSGDIQYF	TGTGCCAGTAGTATTGAGGACTCTGGGGACATTCAGTACTTC
-	TRBV7-3	TRBJ2-2	-	CASSLSASGELFF	TGTGCCAGCAGCCTCTCCGCGTCCGGGGAGCTGTTTTTT
few	TRBV14	TRBJ2-3	TRBD2	CASSQGLAGHHTDTQYF	TGTGCCAGCAGCCAGGGACTAGCGGGACACCACACAGATACGCAGTATTTT
-	TRBV7-3	TRBJ2-1	TRBD2	CASSRERESEQFF	TGTGCCAGCAGTCGTGAGCGGGAGAGTGAGCAGTTCTTC
-	TRBV9	TRBJ2-2	TRBD2	CASSSWGGDTGELFF	TGTGCCAGCAGCTCCTGGGGGGGGGACACCGGGGAGCTGTTTTTT
-	TRBV9	TRBJ2-7	TRBD1	CASSVKDRDYEQYF	TGTGCCAGCAGCGTTAAAGACAGGGACTACGAGCAGTACTTC
-	TRBV6-5	TRBJ1-1	-	CASSFFERGNEAFF	TGTGCCAGCAGTTTCTTCGAAAGAGGGAATGAAGCTTTCTTT
-	TRBV27	TRBJ2-3	TRBD2	CASSLGWGGADTQYF	TGTGCCAGCAGTTTAGGATGGGGGGGAGCAGATACGCAGTATTTT
-	TRBV30	TRBJ1-1	TRBD1	CAWSTGAGTEAFF	TGTGCCTGGAGTACAGGGGCTGGGACTGAAGCTTTCTTT
-	TRBV7-2	TRBJ2-3	TRBD2	CASSSRRGGSTDTQYF	TGTGCCAGCAGCTCGAGGCGCGGGGGGTCCACAGATACGCAGTATTTT
-	TRBV7-9	TRBJ2-7	-	CSSSLEYDSPYF	TGTTCCAGCAGCTTAGAATATGACAGTCCGTACTTC
-	TRBV7-8	TRBJ1-5	TRBD1	CASSLAFTGAGNQPQHF	TGTGCCAGCAGCTTAGCGTTTACAGGGGCTGGCAATCAGCCCCAGCATTTT
-	TRBV11-3	TRBJ2-5	TRBD2	CASSLDRGRSETQYF	TGTGCCAGCAGCTTAGACCGCGGGAGGTCAGAGACCCAGTACTTC
few	TRBV7-9	TRBJ1-1	-	CASFQDFSNTEAFF	TGTGCCAGCTTTCAGGATTTTTCGAACACTGAAGCTTTCTTT
few	TRBV30	TRBJ2-7	-	CAWRTSGNRNEQYF	TGTGCCTGGCGAACGTCAGGGAACCGAAACGAGCAGTACTTC
-	TRBV6-1	TRBJ1-2	-	CASSFDGGYGYTF	TGTGCCAGCAGTTTTGACGGGGGCTATGGCTACACCTTC
-	TRBV7-9	TRBJ2-1	-	CASSLLVFSSYNEQFF	TGTGCCAGCAGCTTACTGGTATTTAGCTCCTACAATGAGCAGTTCTTC
-	TRBV2	TRBJ1-1	-	CASREDRSTEAFF	TGTGCCAGCAGAGAAGACAGGAGCACTGAAGCTTTCTTT
-	TRBV5-1	TRBJ2-2	TRBD2	CASSKSPRLAGDNTGELFF	TGCGCCAGCAGCAAATCCCCCAGACTAGCGGGAGATAACACCGGGGAGCTGTTTTTT
-	TRBV29-1	TRBJ1-2	-	CSVALGAESGYTF	TGCAGCGTTGCGCTAGGGGCGGAGAGTGGCTACACCTTC
-	TRBV13	TRBJ2-1	TRBD1	CASRQTGNNEQFF	TGTGCCAGCAGACAGACAGGGAACAATGAGCAGTTCTTC
-	TRBV7-3	TRBJ2-2	TRBD1	CASSQQGALNTGELFF	TGTGCCAGCAGTCAACAGGGGGCCCTGAACACCGGGGAGCTGTTTTTT
-	TRBV6-5	TRBJ2-7	-	CASSTRVGYEQYF	TGTGCCAGCAGTACCCGAGTTGGCTACGAGCAGTACTTC
-	TRBV25-1	TRBJ2-2	-	CASSAVRGSTGELFF	TGTGCCAGCAGTGCGGTCAGGGGATCGACCGGGGAGCTGTTTTTT
-	TRBV28	TRBJ2-7	-	CASSPNRVRDEQYF	TGTGCCAGCAGTCCGAACAGGGTTAGAGACGAGCAGTACTTC
-	TRBV19	TRBJ1-2	TRBD1	CASLPGQGYAYGYTF	TGTGCCAGTTTACCAGGACAGGGATATGCCTATGGCTACACCTTC